This T cell receptor (beta chain) was observed in a study of blood T cell repertoires in COVID-19. Study-level information: From T cells, B-cell-depleted T cells, or PBMCs came the material, which was cDNA or gDNA.

This clone has a handful of counts. Seattle's cohort entered during active infection and was followed longitudinally. Original methodology: Amplification from reference gene primers served as the basis for estimated nucleated cell counts. Libraries were prepared by immunoSEQ multiplex PCR; TCRdb keeps only in-frame clonotypes and omits some of them. That table is the source of V, J and clone size, and D and trimming were worked out from the DNA. The table has about 250,000 clones, 86% seen once. This sequence was found in a woman aged 80 or older with COVID-19, enrolled during active disease. Specimen: peripheral blood.

Written as DNA, the CDR3 is TGCGCCAGCAGCCAAGGCTATATTTTACAGGGACTAAATCAGCCCCAGCATTTT. The encoded protein is CASSQGYILQGLNQPQHF. V usage is TRBV4-1 and J usage is TRBJ1-5, with D perhaps matching TRBD1 (6 bases). Germline V CDR1 and CDR2: MGHRA, YSYEKL. Trimming took off 1 base at V and 4 bases at J, with 20 bases between the two ends. The CDR3 is 18 residues long.